This TCR beta chain was sequenced during a study of OX40 agonist ivuxolimab in advanced cancers. Across the study: Every 2 weeks, patients received ivuxolimab intravenously, dosed at 0.01 to 10 mg/kg. Study-wide results and limits: At doses 0.1 to 3.0 mg/kg, CD4+ and CD8+ clones expanded. Patients with a partial response at 0.1-3.0 mg/kg had among the lowest clonal expansion. What antigens the expanded peripheral T cells recognized was never established.

Profiled with immunoSEQ multiplex PCR; TCRdb holds only in-frame clones, not every one. Here the sample spans 96,000 or so clones, roughly four fifths being singletons. CDR1 is MNHEY, CDR2 SMNVEV, per germline (reference sequence). This CDR3 is built from 20 residues. V lost 2 bases, J lost 4 bases, and 19 bases stayed unmatched. This clone has a single count. Its antigen remains unidentified. This specimen consisted of CD4+ or CD8+ T cells sorted from blood, obtained in a trial of the OX40 agonist ivuxolimab. The genes are TRBV27 and TRBJ2-7; 11 bases fit TRBD2. The receptor was isolated from an adult with an advanced solid tumor such as melanoma, head and neck, liver or kidney cancer. CDR3 nucleotides: TGTGCCAGCAGTTTAGGGCCAAGGGCAGGGCCGGGACTAGCGGTATACGAGCAGTACTTC. Its translation: CASSLGPRAGPGLAVYEQYF.